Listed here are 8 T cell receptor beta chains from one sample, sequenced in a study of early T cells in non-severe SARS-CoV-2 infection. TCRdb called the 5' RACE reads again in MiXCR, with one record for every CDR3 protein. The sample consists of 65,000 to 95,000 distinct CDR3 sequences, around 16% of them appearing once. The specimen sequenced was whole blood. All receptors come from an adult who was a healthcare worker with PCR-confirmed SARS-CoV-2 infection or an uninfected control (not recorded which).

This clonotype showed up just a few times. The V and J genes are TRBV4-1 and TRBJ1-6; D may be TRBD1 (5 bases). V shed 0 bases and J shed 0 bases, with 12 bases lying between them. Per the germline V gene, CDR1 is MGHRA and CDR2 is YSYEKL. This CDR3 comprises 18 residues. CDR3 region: CASSQEGHQSSYNSPLHF. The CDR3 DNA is TGCGCCAGCAGCCAAGAAGGACACCAAAGCTCCTATAATTCACCCCTCCACTTT.

CDR3: CSVEGVGGDEQYF. The CDR3 nucleotides are TGCAGCGTTGAGGGGGTAGGGGGCGACGAGCAGTACTTC. The V call is TRBV29-1, the J call TRBJ2-7, with TRBD1 matching over 7 bases. In germline, CDR1 is SQVTM, CDR2 ANQGSEA. The CDR3 consists of 13 residues. Trimming took 3 bases from V and 5 from J; bases not matched to a gene: 7.

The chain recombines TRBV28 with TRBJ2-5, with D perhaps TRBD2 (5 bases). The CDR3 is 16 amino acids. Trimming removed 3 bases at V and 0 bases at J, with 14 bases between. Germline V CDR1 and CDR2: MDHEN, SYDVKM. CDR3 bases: TGTGCCAGCAGTTTTCCCCAACGGAGGTACCAAGAGACCCAGTACTTC. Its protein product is CASSFPQRRYQETQYF.

The CDR3 is CASSDYGGASYNEQFF. The DNA of the CDR3 is TGTGCCAGCAGCGACTACGGGGGGGCCTCCTACAATGAGCAGTTCTTC. The V call is TRBV7-8, the J call TRBJ2-1, with TRBD2 matching 8 bases. The length of the CDR3 is 16 residues. J was trimmed by 0 bases and V by 5 bases; bases with no gene match: 6. The germline V gene has CDR1 SGHVS and CDR2 FQNEAQ.

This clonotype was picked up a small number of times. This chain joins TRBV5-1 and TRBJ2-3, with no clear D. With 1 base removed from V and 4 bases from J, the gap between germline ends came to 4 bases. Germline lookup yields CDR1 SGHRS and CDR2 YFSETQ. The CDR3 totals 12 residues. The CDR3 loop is CASSLWSDTQYF. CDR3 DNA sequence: TGCGCCAGCAGCTTGTGGTCAGATACGCAGTATTTT.

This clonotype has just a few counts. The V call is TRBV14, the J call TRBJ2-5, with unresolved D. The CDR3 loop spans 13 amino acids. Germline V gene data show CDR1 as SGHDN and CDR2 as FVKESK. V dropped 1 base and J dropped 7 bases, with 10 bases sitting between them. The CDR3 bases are TGTGCCAGCAGCCAAGTTAGTTCGGGGACCCAGTACTTC. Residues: CASSQVSSGTQYF.

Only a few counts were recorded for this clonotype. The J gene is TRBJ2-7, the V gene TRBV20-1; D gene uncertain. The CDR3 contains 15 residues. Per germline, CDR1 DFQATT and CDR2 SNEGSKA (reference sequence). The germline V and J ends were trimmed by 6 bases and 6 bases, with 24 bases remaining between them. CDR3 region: CSAHPRTKSSSEQYF. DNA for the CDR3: TGCAGTGCCCATCCCCGGACGAAATCGTCTTCCGAGCAGTACTTC.

In DNA, the CDR3 is TGTGCCACAGGGAAGCGGGGCTCCTACAATGAGCAGTTCTTC. Translating it yields CATGKRGSYNEQFF. The chain joins TRBV25-1 to TRBJ2-1; 7 bases are a match to TRBD2. V lost 10 bases to trimming and J lost 0 bases; unmatched junction nucleotides: 6. The CDR3 has 14 residues. Germline V gene sequence: CDR1 MGHDK, CDR2 SYGVNS.